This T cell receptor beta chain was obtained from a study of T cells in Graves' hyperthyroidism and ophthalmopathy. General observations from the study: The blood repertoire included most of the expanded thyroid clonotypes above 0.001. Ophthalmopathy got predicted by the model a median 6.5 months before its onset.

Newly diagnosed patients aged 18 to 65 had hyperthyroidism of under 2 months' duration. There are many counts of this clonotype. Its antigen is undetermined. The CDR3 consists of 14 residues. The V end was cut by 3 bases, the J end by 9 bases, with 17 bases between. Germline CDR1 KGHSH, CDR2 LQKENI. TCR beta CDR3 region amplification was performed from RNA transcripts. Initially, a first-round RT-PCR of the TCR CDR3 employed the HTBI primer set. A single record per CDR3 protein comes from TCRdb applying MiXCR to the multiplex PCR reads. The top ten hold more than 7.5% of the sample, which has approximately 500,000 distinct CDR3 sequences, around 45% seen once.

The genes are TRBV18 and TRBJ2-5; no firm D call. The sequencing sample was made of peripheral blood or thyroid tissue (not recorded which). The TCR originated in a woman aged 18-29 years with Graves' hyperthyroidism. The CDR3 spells CASSPDRIVVAQYF. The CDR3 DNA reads TGTGCCAGCTCACCGGACCGGATAGTTGTGGCCCAGTACTTC.